This TCR beta chain derives from a study of blood T cell repertoires in COVID-19. Study-level background: Nucleic acid was either cDNA or gDNA, and it came from T cells, B-cell-depleted T cells, or PBMCs.

Using immunoSEQ multiplex PCR, the repertoire was profiled, and TCRdb retains in-frame clones only, with some absent. The sample includes a few hundred thousand clones, 80% to 90% of them seen just once. The specimen was PBMCs or T cells enriched from blood (not recorded which). The receptor was isolated from a man aged 30 to 39 who had recovered from COVID-19.

CDR3 DNA: TGTGCCAGCAGCTCCGGACAGAACACAGATACGCAGTATTTT. Protein sequence: CASSSGQNTDTQYF. The rearrangement uses TRBV11-2 and TRBJ2-3, with D perhaps matching TRBD1 (6 bases). This CDR3 comprises 14 residues. Per germline, CDR1 SGHAT and CDR2 FQNNGV. The ends were cut back, 4 bases at V and 2 bases at J, with 10 bases in the middle.